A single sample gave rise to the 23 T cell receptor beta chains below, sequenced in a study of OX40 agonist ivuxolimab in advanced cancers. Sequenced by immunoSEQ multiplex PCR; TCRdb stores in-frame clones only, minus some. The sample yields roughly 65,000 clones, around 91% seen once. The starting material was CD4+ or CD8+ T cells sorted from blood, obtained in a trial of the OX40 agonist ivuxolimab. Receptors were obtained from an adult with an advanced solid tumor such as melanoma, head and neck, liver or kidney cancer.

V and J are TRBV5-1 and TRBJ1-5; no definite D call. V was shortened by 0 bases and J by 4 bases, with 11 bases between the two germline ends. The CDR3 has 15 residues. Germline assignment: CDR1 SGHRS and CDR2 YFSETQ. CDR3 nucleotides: TGCGCCAGCAGCTTGGGGGGTTCTAGGAATCAGCCCCAGCATTTT. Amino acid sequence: CASSLGGSRNQPQHF.

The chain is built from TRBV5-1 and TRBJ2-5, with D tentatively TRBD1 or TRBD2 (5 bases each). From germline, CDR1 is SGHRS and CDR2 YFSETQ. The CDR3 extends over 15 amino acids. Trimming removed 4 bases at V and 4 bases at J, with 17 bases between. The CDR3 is CASSPPLGERETQYF. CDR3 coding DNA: TGCGCCAGCAGCCCCCCCCTAGGGGAGAGAGAGACCCAGTACTTC.

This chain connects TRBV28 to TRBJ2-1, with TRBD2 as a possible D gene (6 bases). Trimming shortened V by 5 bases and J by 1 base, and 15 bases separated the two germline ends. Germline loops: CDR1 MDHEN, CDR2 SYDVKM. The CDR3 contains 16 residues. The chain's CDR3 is CASSPLRAGSYNEQFF. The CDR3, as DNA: TGTGCCAGCAGTCCGCTTAGGGCGGGATCCTACAATGAGCAGTTCTTC. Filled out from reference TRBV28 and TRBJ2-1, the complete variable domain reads DVKVTQSSRYLVKRTGEKVFLECVQDMDHENMFWYRQDPGLGLRLIYFSYDVKMKEKGDIPEGYSVSREKKERFSLILESASTNQTSMYLCASSPLRAGSYNEQFFGPGTRLTVL.

In DNA, the CDR3 is TGTGCCAGCCGAGGGACGGGAACTAACTATGGCTACACCTTC. This codes for CASRGTGTNYGYTF. This chain joins TRBV28 and TRBJ1-2, with a possible D match to TRBD1 (5 bases). V was trimmed by 8 bases and J by 0 bases, leaving 13 bases between them. CDR1 and CDR2 (germline): MDHEN, SYDVKM. The CDR3 extends over 14 amino acids.

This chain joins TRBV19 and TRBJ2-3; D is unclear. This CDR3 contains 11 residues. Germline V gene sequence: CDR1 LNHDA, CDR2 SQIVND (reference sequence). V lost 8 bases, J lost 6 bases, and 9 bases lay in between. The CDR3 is CASSGEDTQYF. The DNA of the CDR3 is TGTGCCAGTTCCGGAGAGGATACGCAGTATTTT. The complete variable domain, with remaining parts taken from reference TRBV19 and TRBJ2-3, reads DGGITQSPKYLFRKEGQNVTLSCEQNLNHDAMYWYRQDPGQGLRLIYYSQIVNDFQKGDIAEGYSVSREKKESFPLTVTSAQKNPTAFYLCASSGEDTQYFGPGTRLTVL.

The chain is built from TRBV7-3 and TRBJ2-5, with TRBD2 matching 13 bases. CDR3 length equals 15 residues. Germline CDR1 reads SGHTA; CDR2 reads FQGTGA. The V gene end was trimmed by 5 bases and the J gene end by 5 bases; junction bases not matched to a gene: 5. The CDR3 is CASSRTSGSGETQYF. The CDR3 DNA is TGTGCCAGCAGCCGGACTAGCGGGAGCGGGGAGACCCAGTACTTC. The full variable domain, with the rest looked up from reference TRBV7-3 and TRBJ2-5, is GAGVSQTPSNKVTEKGKYVELRCDPISGHTALYWYRQSLGQGPEFLIYFQGTGAADDSGLPNDRFFAVRPEGSVSTLKIQRTERGDSAVYLCASSRTSGSGETQYFGPGTRLLVL.

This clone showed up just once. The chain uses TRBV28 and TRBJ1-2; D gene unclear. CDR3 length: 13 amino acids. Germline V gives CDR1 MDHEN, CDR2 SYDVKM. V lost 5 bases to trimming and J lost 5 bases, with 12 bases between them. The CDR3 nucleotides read TGTGCCAGCAGTCCTACATCCCTGTATGGCTACACCTTC. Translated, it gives CASSPTSLYGYTF.

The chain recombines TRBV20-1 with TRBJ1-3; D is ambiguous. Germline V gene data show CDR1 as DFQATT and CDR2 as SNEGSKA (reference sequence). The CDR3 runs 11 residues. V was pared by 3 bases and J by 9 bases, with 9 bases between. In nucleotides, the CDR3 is TGCAGTGCTAGGTCCGGCTCCACCATATATTTT. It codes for CSARSGSTIYF.

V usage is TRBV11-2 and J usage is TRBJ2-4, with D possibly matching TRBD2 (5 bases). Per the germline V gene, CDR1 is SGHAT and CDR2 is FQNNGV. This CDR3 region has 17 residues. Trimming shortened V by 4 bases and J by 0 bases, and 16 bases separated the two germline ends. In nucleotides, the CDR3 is TGTGCCAGCAGCTCAGAAGGACGGACTCGAGCCAAAAACATTCAGTACTTC. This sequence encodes CASSSEGRTRAKNIQYF.

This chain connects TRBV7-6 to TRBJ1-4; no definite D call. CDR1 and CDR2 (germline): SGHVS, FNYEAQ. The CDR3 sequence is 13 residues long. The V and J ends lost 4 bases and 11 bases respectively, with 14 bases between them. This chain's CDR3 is CASSSGSGRKLFF. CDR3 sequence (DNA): TGTGCCAGCAGCTCCGGGTCGGGCCGGAAACTGTTTTTT. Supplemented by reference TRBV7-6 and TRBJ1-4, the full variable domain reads GAGVSQSPRYKVTKRGQDVALRCDPISGHVSLYWYRQALGQGPEFLTYFNYEAQQDKSGLPNDRFSAERPEGSISTLTIQRTEQRDSAMYRCASSSGSGRKLFFGSGTQLSVL.

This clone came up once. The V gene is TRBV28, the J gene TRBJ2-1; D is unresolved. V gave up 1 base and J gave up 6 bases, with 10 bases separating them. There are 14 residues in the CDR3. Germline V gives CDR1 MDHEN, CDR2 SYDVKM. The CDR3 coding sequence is TGTGCCAGCAGTTTATTATCCCCCCGCAATGAGCAGTTCTTC. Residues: CASSLLSPRNEQFF.

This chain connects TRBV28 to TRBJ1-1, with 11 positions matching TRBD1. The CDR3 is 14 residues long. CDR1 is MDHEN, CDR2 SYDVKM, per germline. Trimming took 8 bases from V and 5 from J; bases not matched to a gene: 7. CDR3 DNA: TGTGCCAGCGACTGGGACAGGGGGGGTACTGAAGCTTTCTTT. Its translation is CASDWDRGGTEAFF.

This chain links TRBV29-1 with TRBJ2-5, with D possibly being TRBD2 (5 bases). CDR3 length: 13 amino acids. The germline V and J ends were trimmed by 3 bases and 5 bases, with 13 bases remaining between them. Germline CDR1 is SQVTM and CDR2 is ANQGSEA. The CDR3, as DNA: TGCAGCGTTGAGGGAGAGACTCGGGAGACCCAGTACTTC. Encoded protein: CSVEGETRETQYF.

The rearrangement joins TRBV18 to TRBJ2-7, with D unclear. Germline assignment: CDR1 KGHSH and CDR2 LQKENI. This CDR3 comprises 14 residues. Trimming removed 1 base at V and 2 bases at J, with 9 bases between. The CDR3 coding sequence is TGTGCCAGCTCACCACTAGCAGTGACCTACGAGCAGTACTTC. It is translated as CASSPLAVTYEQYF.

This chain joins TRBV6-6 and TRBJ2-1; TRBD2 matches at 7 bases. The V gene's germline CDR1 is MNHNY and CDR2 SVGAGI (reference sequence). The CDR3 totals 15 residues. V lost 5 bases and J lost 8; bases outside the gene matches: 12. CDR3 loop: CASSPRGRVGDEQFF. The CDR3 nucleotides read TGTGCCAGCAGTCCCCGGGGGAGGGTGGGCGATGAGCAGTTCTTC.

CDR3 nucleotides: TGTGCCAGCAGCCCAGAGAGCTCCTACGAGCAGTACTTC. Encoded protein: CASSPESSYEQYF. The chain uses TRBV5-6 and TRBJ2-7, with D unresolved. The CDR3 sequence is 13 residues long. Between the trimmed V and J ends, which lost 4 bases and 0 bases, there was a span of 8 bases. Looked up from germline, CDR1 is SGHDT and CDR2 is YYEEEE.

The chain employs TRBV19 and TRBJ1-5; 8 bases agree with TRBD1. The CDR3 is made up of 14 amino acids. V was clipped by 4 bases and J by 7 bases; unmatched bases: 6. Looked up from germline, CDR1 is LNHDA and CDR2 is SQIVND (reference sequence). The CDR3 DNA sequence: TGTGCCAGTAGTACGACAGGGGAGAGACAGCCCCAGCATTTT. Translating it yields CASSTTGERQPQHF.

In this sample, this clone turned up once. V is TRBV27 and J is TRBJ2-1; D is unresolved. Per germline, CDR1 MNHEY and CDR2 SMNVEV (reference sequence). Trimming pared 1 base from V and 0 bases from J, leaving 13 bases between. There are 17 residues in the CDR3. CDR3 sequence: CASSLWALRHSYNEQFF. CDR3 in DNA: TGTGCCAGCAGTTTATGGGCCCTCCGCCACTCCTACAATGAGCAGTTCTTC.

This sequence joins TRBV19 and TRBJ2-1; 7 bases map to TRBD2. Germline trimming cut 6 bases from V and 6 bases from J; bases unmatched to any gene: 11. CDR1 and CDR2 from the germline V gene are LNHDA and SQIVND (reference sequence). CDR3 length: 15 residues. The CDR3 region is CASSPTGLGINEQFF. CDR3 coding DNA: TGTGCCAGTAGCCCTACTGGACTAGGGATCAATGAGCAGTTCTTC.

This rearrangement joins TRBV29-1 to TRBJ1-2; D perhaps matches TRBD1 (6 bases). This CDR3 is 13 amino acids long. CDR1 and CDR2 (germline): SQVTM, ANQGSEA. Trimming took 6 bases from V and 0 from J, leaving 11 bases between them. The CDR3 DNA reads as TGCAGCGTAAAGGACAGCCCTAACTATGGCTACACCTTC. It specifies CSVKDSPNYGYTF.

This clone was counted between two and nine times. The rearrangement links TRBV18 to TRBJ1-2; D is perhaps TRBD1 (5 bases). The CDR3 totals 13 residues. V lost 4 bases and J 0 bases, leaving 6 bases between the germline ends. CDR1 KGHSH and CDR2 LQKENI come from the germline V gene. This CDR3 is CASSQTANYGYTF. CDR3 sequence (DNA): TGTGCCAGCTCACAGACAGCTAACTATGGCTACACCTTC.

Here the CDR3 reads CASSSGQTYNEQFF. CDR3 nucleotide sequence: TGCGCCAGCAGCTCGGGACAGACCTACAATGAGCAGTTCTTC. The chain uses TRBV5-1 and TRBJ2-1; 7 nucleotides match TRBD1. The CDR3 runs 14 residues. CDR1 SGHRS and CDR2 YFSETQ come from the germline V gene. The V segment lost 3 bases and the J segment 2 bases; nucleotides outside the gene matches: 2.

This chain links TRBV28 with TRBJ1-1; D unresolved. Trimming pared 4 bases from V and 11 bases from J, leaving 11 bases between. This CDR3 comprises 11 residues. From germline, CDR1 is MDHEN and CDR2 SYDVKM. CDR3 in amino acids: CASSSYLVAFF. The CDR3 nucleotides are TGTGCCAGCAGTTCCTACCTGGTGGCTTTCTTT.